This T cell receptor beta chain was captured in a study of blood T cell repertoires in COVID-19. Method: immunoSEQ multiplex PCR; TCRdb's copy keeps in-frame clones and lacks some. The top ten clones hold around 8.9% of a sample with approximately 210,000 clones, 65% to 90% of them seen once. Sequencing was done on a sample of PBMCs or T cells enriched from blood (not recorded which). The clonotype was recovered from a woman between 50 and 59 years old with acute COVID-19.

Here the CDR3 DNA reads TGTGCCAGCAGCTTACAGGGACGATCAGCGGGAGGGGTAATCTATGAGCAGTTCTTC. It codes for CASSLQGRSAGGVIYEQFF. The J gene is TRBJ2-1, the V gene TRBV7-2; 10 bases map to TRBD2. J lost 8 bases, V lost 2 bases, and 18 bases had no gene match. CDR1 is SGHTA, CDR2 FQGNSA, per germline. The CDR3 sequence is 19 residues long.